The subject of this entry is one T cell receptor beta chain. The antigen is undetermined. PCR employed 60 Vbeta and 13 Jbeta primers. Produced via immunoSEQ multiplex PCR; TCRdb's table is partial and in-frame only. The sample gives approximately 140,000 clones, about 74% of which show up once; 13% is in the top ten. This sample was taken from a study of cytomegalovirus exposure and HLA in healthy donors. Study overall: Around 79 million unique TCRs, all from HLA-typed donors, were included in an early release of the data.

Whole-study results and caveats: A later analysis revealed that TCR association rates differed between HLA loci, peaking at DRB1 and bottoming out at HLA-C.

Germline CDR1 is LNHDA and CDR2 is SQIVND (reference sequence). V shed 4 bases and J shed 5 bases, with 14 bases lying between them. The CDR3 is made up of 14 amino acids. Sequencing was performed on PBMCs. The gene calls are TRBV19 and TRBJ1-1; D call uncertain. The receptor was isolated from a man aged 35-49 years in good health and CMV-seropositive. CDR3 amino acids: CASSSPGMYTEAFF. The CDR3 region has the DNA TGTGCCAGTAGTAGCCCGGGTATGTATACTGAAGCTTTCTTT. The full variable domain, with the rest looked up from reference TRBV19 and TRBJ1-1, is DGGITQSPKYLFRKEGQNVTLSCEQNLNHDAMYWYRQDPGQGLRLIYYSQIVNDFQKGDIAEGYSVSREKKESFPLTVTSAQKNPTAFYLCASSSPGMYTEAFFGQGTRLTVV.